This T cell receptor beta chain was recovered during a study of blood T cell repertoires in COVID-19. Study details: T cells, B-cell-depleted T cells, or PBMCs provided the cDNA or gDNA that served as material.

CDR1 is SQVTM and CDR2 is ANQGSEA in the germline V gene. The junction had 12 bases not matched to a gene; V was cut back by 7 bases and J by 11 bases. The CDR3 length is 12 residues. In its sample, this clone was seen a few times. Under the authors' procedure: From reference gene primer amplification, estimates of nucleated cell counts were derived. Here immunoSEQ multiplex PCR was the method, and the copy in TCRdb shows in-frame clones only, minus some. V and J calls and clone size are as listed in that table; D and trimming were resolved from the DNA. In the table there are fewer than 200,000 clones, around 73% of which are singletons. Clinical histories supplied by participants themselves formed the basis of cohort assignment. Recovered Cohort 3 donors showed two negative PCRs, clearance, or symptom resolution.

The sequence derives from a woman between 50 and 59 years old who had recovered from COVID-19. Sequencing was done on a sample of PBMCs or T cells enriched from blood (not recorded which). V usage is TRBV29-1 and J usage is TRBJ1-1; TRBD1 matches 8 bases. CDR3 region: CSANPTGARAFF. As DNA, the CDR3 is TGCAGCGCCAACCCGACAGGGGCGAGGGCTTTCTTT.